The 20 T cell receptor beta chains in this list originate from one sample, sequenced in a study of blood T cell repertoires in COVID-19. The data were produced by immunoSEQ multiplex PCR, yet TCRdb's version contains in-frame clones alone and is incomplete. The sample holds about 330,000 clones, about 90% seen once. The sample comprised PBMCs or T cells enriched from blood (not recorded which). The receptors originated from a man younger than 45 who had recovered from COVID-19.

The J gene is TRBJ1-1, the V gene TRBV18; the D gene is possibly TRBD1 (6 bases). Germline CDR1 reads KGHSH; CDR2 reads LQKENI. The CDR3 is made up of 14 amino acids. Trimming removed 4 bases at V and 6 bases at J, with 15 bases between. CDR3 nucleotide sequence: TGTGCCAGCTCACAACAGGGCCAGAATGCTGAAGCTTTCTTT. Translating it yields CASSQQGQNAEAFF.

The chain combines TRBV5-1 with TRBJ2-1, with TRBD2 matching 10 bases. V shed 0 bases and J 7 bases; nucleotides not matched to a gene: 10. The CDR3 length is 17 residues. CDR1 is SGHRS, CDR2 YFSETQ, per germline. The CDR3 reads CASSLGSAGGHRNEQFF. The CDR3 bases are TGCGCCAGCAGCTTGGGATCAGCGGGGGGGCATAGGAATGAGCAGTTCTTC.

The V and J genes are TRBV7-8 and TRBJ1-2; D remains ambiguous. V lost 2 bases to trimming and J lost 4 bases, with 11 bases between them. CDR3 length: 14 amino acids. From germline, CDR1 is SGHVS and CDR2 FQNEAQ. Here the CDR3 DNA reads TGTGCCAGCAGCTTATTACCGCAACTCTATGGCTACACCTTC. It encodes CASSLLPQLYGYTF.

This chain links TRBV19 with TRBJ1-3; a weak D match, TRBD1 (5 bases). The ends were cut back, 8 bases at V and 3 bases at J, with 14 bases in the middle. The CDR3 is 14 residues long. Germline V gives CDR1 LNHDA, CDR2 SQIVND (reference sequence). The CDR3 spells CASVDKRGGNTIYF. CDR3 DNA sequence: TGTGCCAGTGTGGACAAACGAGGTGGAAACACCATATATTTT. The complete variable domain, with remaining parts taken from reference TRBV19 and TRBJ1-3, reads DGGITQSPKYLFRKEGQNVTLSCEQNLNHDAMYWYRQDPGQGLRLIYYSQIVNDFQKGDIAEGYSVSREKKESFPLTVTSAQKNPTAFYLCASVDKRGGNTIYFGEGSWLTVV.

The chain is built from TRBV7-8 and TRBJ1-5, with D perhaps matching TRBD1 (6 bases). Trimming left V 8 bases short and J 8 bases short, with 16 bases between. The CDR3 consists of 13 residues. Germline lookup yields CDR1 SGHVS and CDR2 FQNEAQ. Written as DNA, the CDR3 is TGTGCCAGCGGGGGCGCGGGTGGGGAGCCCCAGCATTTT. Translating gives CASGGAGGEPQHF.

This clone was detected only a few times. This rearrangement joins TRBV18 to TRBJ1-4; D call uncertain. The germline CDR1 and CDR2 sequences are KGHSH and LQKENI. With 3 bases removed from V and 4 bases from J, the gap between germline ends came to 12 bases. This CDR3 has 15 amino acids. CDR3 region: CASSPDPDYNEKLFF. In DNA form, the CDR3 reads TGTGCCAGCTCACCCGACCCGGACTATAATGAAAAACTGTTTTTT.

This chain connects TRBV19 to TRBJ1-1, with D possibly matching TRBD1 (6 bases). Germline CDR1 reads LNHDA; CDR2 reads SQIVND (reference sequence). This CDR3 has 16 amino acids. With 5 bases removed from V and 0 bases from J, the gap between germline ends came to 16 bases. As DNA, the CDR3 is TGTGCCAGTAGTGCCCGGTTGTCAGGGGTGAACACTGAAGCTTTCTTT. Its protein product is CASSARLSGVNTEAFF.

The chain joins TRBV10-3 to TRBJ1-2; 7 positions agree with TRBD1. Germline V gene data show CDR1 as ENHRY and CDR2 as SYGVKD. J lost 1 base, V lost 5 bases, and 7 bases had no gene match. CDR3 length equals 15 residues. The CDR3 spells CAISLGTANNYGYTF. DNA for the CDR3: TGTGCCATCAGTTTAGGGACAGCAAATAACTATGGCTACACCTTC.

This clone was seen only once. The chain links TRBV3-1 (or the pseudogene TRBV3-2) to TRBJ1-6, with a possible D match to TRBD1 (5 bases). CDR1 and CDR2 from the germline V gene are LGHDT and YNNKEL (reference sequence). The CDR3 extends over 18 amino acids. Deletions cut 0 bases from V and 7 bases from J, with 19 bases between. The CDR3: CASSQDPGQGRANSPLHF. CDR3 coding DNA: TGTGCCAGCAGCCAAGATCCAGGGCAAGGGAGGGCGAATTCACCCCTCCACTTT.

The CDR3 reads CASSSTSDRIQETQYF. The CDR3 DNA follows: TGCGCCAGCAGCTCCACCTCCGACAGGATCCAAGAGACCCAGTACTTC. The chain joins TRBV5-1 to TRBJ2-5; tentatively, D is TRBD1 (6 bases). The germline CDR1 and CDR2 sequences are SGHRS and YFSETQ. The CDR3 runs 16 residues. Trimming shortened V by 3 bases and J by 1 base, and 16 bases separated the two germline ends.

V is TRBV12-3 or TRBV12-4 and J is TRBJ2-7; D might be TRBD2 (5 bases). The CDR3 is 13 amino acids. With 3 bases removed from V and 2 bases from J, the gap between germline ends came to 8 bases. The CDR3 is CASSLDWPYEQYF. The CDR3 nucleotides read TGTGCCAGCAGTTTGGACTGGCCCTACGAGCAGTACTTC.

The chain carries TRBV6-5 and TRBJ2-1, with 10 bases fitting TRBD1. Germline assignment: CDR1 MNHEY and CDR2 SVGAGI. The CDR3 length is 15 residues. J lost 5 bases, V lost 6 bases, and 7 bases had no gene match. CDR3: CASSFDRGPNNEQFF. As DNA, the CDR3 is TGTGCCAGCAGCTTCGACAGGGGGCCAAACAATGAGCAGTTCTTC.

This clone has a single count. This rearrangement joins TRBV7-3 to TRBJ2-1, with TRBD1 matching 10 bases. V shed 5 bases, J shed 15 bases, and the junction held 16 bases outside the gene matches. Germline assignment: CDR1 SGHTA and CDR2 FQGTGA. The CDR3 consists of 15 residues. The CDR3: CASSPGTGDTVGPFF. In nucleotides, the CDR3 is TGTGCCAGCAGCCCTGGGACAGGGGATACCGTCGGTCCGTTCTTC.

This chain uses TRBV11-2 with TRBJ2-7; 8 bases line up with TRBD2. V dropped 2 bases and J dropped 2; count of bases not matched to a gene: 5. This CDR3 has 15 amino acids. Germline loops: CDR1 SGHAT, CDR2 FQNNGV. The CDR3 here is CASSLSAGDPYEQYF. In nucleotides, the CDR3 is TGTGCCAGCAGCTTATCAGCGGGGGACCCCTACGAGCAGTACTTC. The variable domain in full, completed from reference TRBV11-2 and TRBJ2-7, reads EAGVAQSPRYKIIEKRQSVAFWCNPISGHATLYWYQQILGQGPKLLIQFQNNGVVDDSQLPKDRFSAERLKGVDSTLKIQPAKLEDSAVYLCASSLSAGDPYEQYFGPGTRLTVT.

CDR3 in amino acids: CASSYAGTGPYGYTF. CDR3 nucleotide sequence: TGTGCCAGCAGCTACGCCGGGACAGGGCCGTATGGCTACACCTTC. This chain uses TRBV13 with TRBJ1-2, with 9 bases fitting TRBD1. The germline V gene encodes CDR1 PRHDT and CDR2 FYEKMQ (reference sequence). The CDR3 sequence is 15 residues long. J lost 5 bases, V lost 4 bases, and 8 bases had no gene match.

The J gene is TRBJ1-3, the V gene TRBV11-2; 9 bases line up with TRBD1. The CDR3 is 15 residues long. Germline CDR1 is SGHAT and CDR2 is FQNNGV. Losses at the gene ends were 1 base for V and 7 bases for J; bases not matched to a gene: 5. CDR3 amino acids: CASSLGTGGLNTIYF. CDR3 nucleotides: TGTGCCAGCAGCTTAGGAACAGGGGGCTTGAACACCATATATTTT.

The rearrangement links TRBV6-5 to TRBJ2-7, with 8 bases matching TRBD1. The V segment lost 7 bases and the J segment 3 bases; nucleotides outside the gene matches: 11. The CDR3 contains 15 residues. Germline loops: CDR1 MNHEY, CDR2 SVGAGI. CDR3 nucleotides: TGTGCCAGCACCTCTTTTCGGACAGGGCTCTACGAGCAGTACTTC. Its protein product is CASTSFRTGLYEQYF.

The CDR3 DNA is TGTGCCAGTAGTGTTACAGGGAGCTCCTACAATGAGCAGTTCTTC. The encoded protein is CASSVTGSSYNEQFF. V is TRBV19 and J is TRBJ2-1, with D possibly being TRBD1 (6 bases). The CDR3 is 15 residues long. Trimming took 5 bases from V and 0 from J, leaving 11 bases between them. The germline V gene encodes CDR1 LNHDA and CDR2 SQIVND (reference sequence).

CDR3 DNA: TGTGCCAGAAGGGCGGGGGATCGGACAGAGACCCAGTACTTC. Its translation is CARRAGDRTETQYF. This chain connects TRBV18 to TRBJ2-5, with 7 bases lining up with TRBD2. Trimming at V came to 9 bases and at J to 4 bases, leaving 11 bases not matched to a gene. Germline V CDR1 and CDR2: KGHSH, LQKENI. This CDR3 spans 14 amino acids.

The gene calls are TRBV5-5 and TRBJ1-6; a possible D gene is TRBD1 (6 bases). V shed 0 bases and J shed 10 bases, with 20 bases lying between them. CDR1 and CDR2 (germline): SGHKS, YYEKEE (reference sequence). The CDR3 has 17 amino acids. CDR3 loop: CASSLVLSGGAESPLHF. CDR3 in DNA: TGTGCCAGCAGCTTGGTCCTCAGCGGGGGGGCGGAATCACCCCTCCACTTT. Drawing the rest from reference TRBV5-5 and TRBJ1-6, the complete variable domain is DAGVTQSPTHLIKTRGQQVTLRCSPISGHKSVSWYQQVLGQGPQFIFQYYEKEERGRGNFPDRFSARQFPNYSSELNVNALLLGDSALYLCASSLVLSGGAESPLHFGNGTRLTVT.